The T cell receptor beta chain described here comes from a study of T-cell memory formation after mild COVID-19. Concerning this clonotype: The target antigen is unknown.

Using its own MiXCR run on the 5' RACE reads, TCRdb lists one record per CDR3 protein. Of just over 300,000 distinct CDR3 sequences in the sample, just under 20% were seen once. Points from the study as a whole: Researchers report contracting CD4+ clones mostly in CM and EM, with CD8+ clones in EMRA.

This clonotype was sampled from a man aged 18 to 35 who had mild COVID-19 (a few samples of this study predate the infection). Cell type and time point are not known. The specimen was PBMCs or a T cell subset sorted from them (not recorded which).

This CDR3 is CASSWTSGGLEETQYF. The CDR3 region has the DNA TGTGCCAGCAGCTGGACTAGCGGGGGGCTAGAAGAGACCCAGTACTTC. The rearrangement uses TRBV7-3 and TRBJ2-5; 14 bases match TRBD2. There are 16 residues in the CDR3. With 4 bases clipped from V and 3 bases from J, the junction kept 4 bases outside the gene matches. CDR1 is SGHTA, CDR2 FQGTGA, per germline. Full variable domain (remainder filled in from reference TRBV7-3 and TRBJ2-5): GAGVSQTPSNKVTEKGKYVELRCDPISGHTALYWYRQSLGQGPEFLIYFQGTGAADDSGLPNDRFFAVRPEGSVSTLKIQRTERGDSAVYLCASSWTSGGLEETQYFGPGTRLLVL.